The source of this T cell receptor (beta chain) is a study of T-cell reconstitution after alpha-beta-depleted transplantation in children. This clonotype was counted only a few times. Preparation of the TCRbeta library involved a method that used unique molecular identifiers. TCRdb fed the PCR reads into MiXCR, producing one record per CDR3 protein. The sample holds about 400,000 distinct CDR3 sequences; over 20% are singletons and the top ten take approximately 3.8%. Looked up from germline, CDR1 is LNHNV and CDR2 is YYDKDF (reference sequence). This CDR3 contains 20 residues. The trim removed 0 bases at V and 3 bases at J, leaving 14 bases unmatched.

The material sequenced was PBMCs from the stem cell graft donor, taken from the stem cell graft. This sequence was found in a human donor who donated a stem cell graft to a child with acute myeloid leukemia. The genes are TRBV15 and TRBJ2-3, with TRBD2 identical over 11 bases. CDR3 region: CATSRDPLPTSGTVTDTQYF. CDR3 nucleotides: TGTGCCACCAGCAGAGATCCGCTACCGACTAGCGGGACCGTTACAGATACGCAGTATTTT. The full variable domain, its missing parts supplied by reference TRBV15 and TRBJ2-3, is DAMVIQNPRYQVTQFGKPVTLSCSQTLNHNVMYWYQQKSSQAPKLLFHYYDKDFNNEADTPDNFQSRRPNTSFCFLDIRSPGLGDTAMYLCATSRDPLPTSGTVTDTQYFGPGTRLTVL.